This T cell receptor beta chain was observed in a study of T cells after yellow fever vaccination. Regarding the study as a whole: CD4 and CD8 compartments shared a small share of clonotypes. Most primary-vaccination clones reappeared after the booster (approximately 97% CD4, about 90% CD8).

TCRdb analysed the 5' RACE reads with MiXCR anew, one entry per CDR3 protein. Of 80,000 to 100,000 distinct CDR3 sequences listed, roughly 6% were seen once; the top ten hold over 40%. To note about this clonotype: Its antigen is unknown.

The sequencing here drew on CD8+ T cells sorted from PBMCs, taken 10 days after the yellow fever booster vaccination. This TCR came from a man between 18 and 29 years old who received the YFV17D yellow fever vaccine.

CDR3: CASSPRLGARTEAFF. CDR3 nucleotides: TGTGCCAGCAGTCCCAGACTGGGGGCGCGCACTGAAGCTTTCTTT. This chain uses TRBV12-3 or TRBV12-4 with TRBJ1-1, with D perhaps TRBD1 (6 bases). V was clipped by 5 bases and J by 4 bases, with 17 bases between them. The CDR3 consists of 15 residues.